Presented here are 12 T cell receptor beta chains from one specimen sequenced in a study of blood T cell repertoires in COVID-19. The repertoire was sequenced with immunoSEQ multiplex PCR; TCRdb's copy has only in-frame clones and lacks some. This sample has about 240,000 clones, with over 65% found just once. The sample taken for sequencing was peripheral blood. The source of these receptors is an elderly woman with acute or convalescent COVID-19.

The gene calls are TRBV19 and TRBJ2-2; 11 bases line up with TRBD2. CDR3 length equals 16 residues. After removal of 10 bases from V and 7 bases from J, the junction contained 14 bases not matched to a gene. Germline CDR1 is LNHDA and CDR2 is SQIVND (reference sequence). CDR3 sequence reads: CATQGLAGGIGGELFF. CDR3 DNA sequence: TGTGCCACACAGGGGCTAGCGGGAGGAATTGGCGGGGAGCTGTTTTTT.

The chain recombines TRBV4-2 with TRBJ1-3; D might be TRBD1 (6 bases). Germline CDR1 reads LGHNA; CDR2 reads YNFKEQ. V was cut by 0 bases and J by 3 bases, with 15 bases left in between. CDR3 length: 17 residues. The CDR3 is CASSQEGGERSGNTIYF. In DNA, the CDR3 is TGTGCCAGCAGCCAAGAAGGGGGAGAGCGAAGTGGAAACACCATATATTTT.

This chain connects TRBV7-2 to TRBJ2-7, with D possibly being TRBD2 (5 bases). Germline V gene sequence: CDR1 SGHTA, CDR2 FQGNSA. This CDR3 spans 14 amino acids. Trimming shortened V by 1 base and J by 6 bases, and 13 bases separated the two germline ends. CDR3 protein: CASSLDRGSAEQYF. The CDR3 DNA follows: TGTGCCAGCAGCTTAGACCGGGGTTCGGCCGAGCAGTACTTC.

V is TRBV18 and J is TRBJ1-1, with a weak D call TRBD1 (5 bases). V was shortened by 0 bases and J by 1 base, with 9 bases between the two germline ends. CDR1 is KGHSH, CDR2 LQKENI, per germline. The CDR3 loop spans 15 amino acids. This CDR3 reads CASSPPAGKNTEAFF. The CDR3 region has the DNA TGTGCCAGCTCACCACCGGCAGGGAAGAACACTGAAGCTTTCTTT.

V gene TRBV7-9 combines with J gene TRBJ2-5; 7 positions match TRBD1. The CDR3 consists of 13 residues. V dropped 6 bases and J dropped 5; count of bases not matched to a gene: 6. The germline V gene encodes CDR1 SEHNR and CDR2 FQNEAQ (reference sequence). The chain's CDR3 is CASRDRVAETQYF. The CDR3 region has the DNA TGTGCCAGCAGAGACAGGGTAGCCGAGACCCAGTACTTC.

This CDR3 reads CASSATGYGNQPQHF. Here the CDR3 DNA reads TGTGCCAGCAGCGCGACAGGGTACGGCAATCAGCCCCAGCATTTT. The V and J genes are TRBV2 and TRBJ1-5; 7 bases line up with TRBD1. V shed 6 bases, J shed 2 bases, and the junction held 7 bases outside the gene matches. This CDR3 has 15 amino acids. CDR1 and CDR2 (germline): SNHLY, FYNNEI.

This sequence joins TRBV11-3 and TRBJ1-5; TRBD1 aligns across 7 bases. Per germline, CDR1 SGHNT and CDR2 YENEEA. J was trimmed by 0 bases and V by 4 bases; bases with no gene match: 9. This CDR3 is 17 amino acids long. CDR3 nucleotide sequence: TGTGCCAGCAGCTACTGGGGGACAGTCGATAGCAATCAGCCCCAGCATTTT. Translated, it gives CASSYWGTVDSNQPQHF.

V gene TRBV7-8 combines with J gene TRBJ1-5, with a tentative D call TRBD1 (5 bases). Trimming stripped 5 bases from V and 4 bases from J, with 27 bases between. Germline V gene lookup returns CDR1 SGHVS and CDR2 FQNEAQ. This CDR3 is built from 19 residues. CDR3 loop: CASSILGQAALGGNQPQHF. In nucleotides, the CDR3 is TGTGCCAGCAGCATTCTGGGGCAGGCCGCCCTCGGTGGAAATCAGCCCCAGCATTTT. Complete variable domain (other parts from reference TRBV7-8 and TRBJ1-5): GAGVSQSPRYKVAKRGQDVALRCDPISGHVSLFWYQQALGQGPEFLTYFQNEAQLDKSGLPSDRFFAERPEGSVSTLKIQRTQQEDSAVYLCASSILGQAALGGNQPQHFGDGTRLSIL.

V gene TRBV11-2 combines with J gene TRBJ2-7; perhaps TRBD1 as D (5 bases). The germline V gene has CDR1 SGHAT and CDR2 FQNNGV. V lost 6 bases and J lost 1, with 16 bases in between. The CDR3 runs to 15 residues. CDR3 sequence reads: CASSLDSQTSYEQYF. CDR3 DNA sequence: TGTGCCAGCAGTCTCGACAGTCAAACTTCCTACGAGCAGTACTTC.

This clone has only a few counts. The chain has TRBV7-9 and TRBJ1-2; TRBD1 matches at 10 bases. Germline lookup yields CDR1 SEHNR and CDR2 FQNEAQ (reference sequence). V shed 5 bases and J 4 bases; nucleotides not matched to a gene: 10. The CDR3 length is 16 residues. DNA for the CDR3: TGTGCCAGCAGCCGTTCTACCGGGACAGGGGTCTATGGCTACACCTTC. Its translation is CASSRSTGTGVYGYTF.

The chain recombines TRBV12-3 or TRBV12-4 with TRBJ2-7, with D possibly being TRBD2 (5 bases). This CDR3 comprises 13 residues. With 5 bases removed from V and 3 bases from J, the gap between germline ends came to 11 bases. This CDR3 reads CASSKSGNYEQYF. The DNA for the CDR3 is TGTGCCAGCAGTAAGTCCGGGAACTACGAGCAGTACTTC.

The rearrangement links TRBV29-1 to TRBJ1-3, with unresolved D. The V end lost 3 bases, the J end lost 0 bases, and 9 bases lay between the germline ends. Germline values: CDR1 SQVTM, CDR2 ANQGSEA. The CDR3 covers 14 residues. DNA of the CDR3: TGCAGCGTTGATGCCAGAAACTCTGGAAACACCATATATTTT. It encodes CSVDARNSGNTIYF.